The 28 T cell receptor beta chains given below trace back to one sample, sequenced in a study of cytomegalovirus exposure and HLA in healthy donors. PCR primers comprised 60 Vbeta and 13 Jbeta primers. TCRdb's copy holds only in-frame clones and misses some; the assay was immunoSEQ multiplex PCR. The sample lists roughly 200,000 clones; 70% to 85% were seen once. Sequencing input: PBMCs. The receptors here all came from a woman in her sixties in good health and CMV-seropositive.

The chain has TRBV7-3 and TRBJ2-7; 7 bases map to TRBD1. This CDR3 is 15 amino acids long. The J segment lost 2 bases and the V segment lost 3 bases, leaving 7 bases of the junction unmatched. CDR1 and CDR2 (germline): SGHTA, FQGTGA. The CDR3 region has the DNA TGTGCCAGCAGCTTCGGCGGACAGGCAGCCTACGAGCAGTACTTC. This sequence encodes CASSFGGQAAYEQYF.

This clone was picked up a small number of times. This sequence joins TRBV25-1 and TRBJ1-6; TRBD1 agrees at 7 bases. The CDR3 totals 12 residues. Looked up from germline, CDR1 is MGHDK and CDR2 is SYGVNS. The trim removed 7 bases at V and 9 bases at J, leaving 3 bases unmatched. DNA for the CDR3: TGTGCCAGCAACAGGGGAGGTTCACCCCTCCACTTT. Translated, it gives CASNRGGSPLHF.

This chain uses TRBV7-9 with TRBJ1-5; perhaps TRBD1 as D (6 bases). Between the trimmed V and J ends, which lost 1 base and 0 bases, there was a span of 10 bases. From germline, CDR1 is SEHNR and CDR2 FQNEAQ (reference sequence). This CDR3 comprises 16 residues. In DNA, the CDR3 is TGTGCCAGCAGCTTAGAGGGGGGGAATAGCAATCAGCCCCAGCATTTT. It yields the protein CASSLEGGNSNQPQHF.

The chain employs TRBV6-5 and TRBJ2-4, with 7 bases matching TRBD1. The CDR3 consists of 12 residues. Looked up from germline, CDR1 is MNHEY and CDR2 is SVGAGI. CDR3 DNA: TGTGGGGTTTTAGGGGACAGTAACATTCAGTACTTC. The encoded protein is CGVLGDSNIQYF.

The chain carries TRBV2 and TRBJ1-2, with 7 bases identical to TRBD1. CDR1 is SNHLY and CDR2 is FYNNEI in the germline V gene. CDR3 length: 15 residues. J lost 6 bases, V lost 6 bases, and 13 bases had no gene match. This chain's CDR3 is CASRSLGTEGNGYTF. Here the CDR3 DNA reads TGTGCCAGCAGGTCCCTTGGGACAGAGGGCAATGGCTACACCTTC.

The rearrangement uses TRBV29-1 and TRBJ1-2; D is ambiguous. Trimming left V 5 bases short and J 2 bases short, with 9 bases between. The CDR3 sequence is 12 residues long. Germline V gene lookup returns CDR1 SQVTM and CDR2 ANQGSEA. The CDR3 protein is CSVRGRNYGYTF. In DNA, the CDR3 is TGCAGCGTTCGCGGCAGAAACTATGGCTACACCTTC.

V is TRBV19 and J is TRBJ2-7; maybe TRBD1 (6 bases). Germline CDR1 LNHDA, CDR2 SQIVND (reference sequence). The germline V and J ends were trimmed by 3 bases and 4 bases, with 16 bases remaining between them. CDR3 length: 15 amino acids. The CDR3 region has the DNA TGTGCCAGTAGTATGGACTCCTGGGGACAATACGAGCAGTACTTC. Its translation: CASSMDSWGQYEQYF.

The CDR3 DNA reads TGTGCCAGCAGCTTGGGACAGAACTATAATTCACCCCTCCACTTT. It translates to CASSLGQNYNSPLHF. The chain combines TRBV7-2 with TRBJ1-6; 7 positions agree with TRBD1. The CDR3 runs to 15 residues. Germline CDR1 and CDR2: SGHTA and FQGNSA. Losses at the gene ends were 3 bases for V and 3 bases for J; bases not matched to a gene: 2.

This chain uses TRBV30 with TRBJ1-6, with a weak D call TRBD1 (5 bases). Germline V gene lookup returns CDR1 GTSNPN and CDR2 SVGIG (reference sequence). Trimming pared 2 bases from V and 7 bases from J, leaving 6 bases between. CDR3 size: 12 residues. CDR3 DNA sequence: TGTGCCTGGAGTCGGACAAATTCACCCCTCCACTTT. Translated: CAWSRTNSPLHF.

This rearrangement joins TRBV18 to TRBJ1-1, with D possibly TRBD1 on 5 matching bases. The CDR3 has 13 amino acids. From germline, CDR1 is KGHSH and CDR2 LQKENI. V was pared by 3 bases and J by 5 bases, with 10 bases between. The CDR3 reads CASSPKGNTEAFF. DNA of the CDR3: TGTGCCAGCTCACCGAAGGGGAATACTGAAGCTTTCTTT. The complete variable domain, with remaining parts taken from reference TRBV18 and TRBJ1-1, reads NAGVMQNPRHLVRRRGQEARLRCSPMKGHSHVYWYRQLPEEGLKFMVYLQKENIIDESGMPKERFSAEFPKEGPSILRIQQVVRGDSAAYFCASSPKGNTEAFFGQGTRLTVV.

This chain connects TRBV28 to TRBJ1-3; tentatively, D is TRBD1 (5 bases). V was shortened by 5 bases and J by 0 bases, with 17 bases between the two germline ends. The CDR3 totals 17 residues. CDR1 MDHEN and CDR2 SYDVKM come from the germline V gene. The CDR3 bases are TGTGCCAGCAGTCCCCACGTGGGGGGGAACTCTGGAAACACCATATATTTT. Protein product: CASSPHVGGNSGNTIYF.

The chain recombines TRBV5-1 with TRBJ2-1; 9 bases fit TRBD2. Germline values: CDR1 SGHRS, CDR2 YFSETQ. There are 16 residues in the CDR3. The trim removed 4 bases at V and 0 bases at J, leaving 5 bases unmatched. In nucleotides, the CDR3 is TGCGCCAGCAGCCCCATTAGCGGGAGCTCCTACAATGAGCAGTTCTTC. It codes for CASSPISGSSYNEQFF.

This clone was seen a handful of times. The chain recombines TRBV6-5 with TRBJ1-5; a weak D match, TRBD1 (5 bases). The CDR3 runs to 12 residues. V was pared by 5 bases and J by 6 bases, with 8 bases between. CDR1 is MNHEY, CDR2 SVGAGI, per germline. The CDR3 is CASSDGGQPQHF. CDR3 in DNA: TGTGCCAGCAGTGACGGGGGTCAGCCCCAGCATTTT.

The sample holds a few counts of this clone. This chain connects TRBV11-2 to TRBJ1-1; unclear D gene. The CDR3 covers 13 residues. The V gene lost 4 bases and the J gene lost 6 bases, with 12 bases spanning the gap. Germline V gene data show CDR1 as SGHAT and CDR2 as FQNNGV. Here the CDR3 reads CASSWLWRAEAFF. The CDR3 bases are TGTGCCAGCAGCTGGCTCTGGAGAGCTGAAGCTTTCTTT.

This clone has only a few counts. The chain is built from TRBV7-2 and TRBJ1-6; TRBD1 might be the D (6 bases). Germline V gene sequence: CDR1 SGHTA, CDR2 FQGNSA. The CDR3 spans 15 residues. Deletions cut 1 base from V and 7 bases from J, with 11 bases between. This chain's CDR3 is CASSLVRTENSPLHF. CDR3 in DNA: TGTGCCAGCAGCTTAGTCCGGACAGAAAATTCACCCCTCCACTTT.

This clone has only a few counts. The chain couples TRBV11-2 to TRBJ2-1, with a tentative D call TRBD1 (6 bases). Germline V gives CDR1 SGHAT, CDR2 FQNNGV. V was cut by 3 bases and J by 3 bases, with 18 bases left in between. CDR3 length: 17 amino acids. CDR3 loop: CASSLVGQGKNYNEQFF. The CDR3 DNA follows: TGTGCCAGCAGCTTGGTGGGGCAGGGGAAGAACTACAATGAGCAGTTCTTC.

This chain connects TRBV5-6 to TRBJ2-1; D possibly corresponds to TRBD2 (5 bases). CDR3 length: 18 residues. V was trimmed by 4 bases and J by 4 bases, leaving 24 bases between them. In germline, CDR1 is SGHDT, CDR2 YYEEEE. The CDR3 bases are TGTGCCAGCAGCCCCAACCCTCTACTAGAAAGGTCTTACAATGAGCAGTTCTTC. Its translation is CASSPNPLLERSYNEQFF.

The chain employs TRBV7-8 and TRBJ2-5; TRBD2 matches 12 bases. The V gene's germline CDR1 is SGHVS and CDR2 FQNEAQ. V lost 1 base to trimming and J lost 4 bases; unmatched junction nucleotides: 1. The CDR3 is 15 amino acids. CDR3 amino acids: CASSLGLAGVETQYF. DNA of the CDR3: TGTGCCAGCAGCTTAGGACTAGCGGGGGTAGAGACCCAGTACTTC.

This chain uses TRBV11-3 with TRBJ2-5; no firm D call. The J call may not be correct, given that the DNA end is closer to TRBJ2-7. This CDR3 contains 13 residues. Germline V gene sequence: CDR1 SGHNT, CDR2 YENEEA. CDR3 nucleotide sequence: TGTGCCAGCAGCTTAGAGTACAGCTACGAGCAGTACTTC. Its protein is CASSLEYSYEQYF.

The chain employs TRBV7-3 and TRBJ1-1; 8 bases agree with TRBD1. CDR3 size: 16 residues. Per the germline V gene, CDR1 is SGHTA and CDR2 is FQGTGA. V was clipped by 5 bases and J by 1 base; unmatched bases: 9. This chain's CDR3 is CASSLNPGQGNTEAFF. The CDR3, as DNA: TGTGCCAGCAGCCTCAATCCAGGACAGGGGAACACTGAAGCTTTCTTT.

The CDR3 coding sequence is TGTGCCAGTAGTATGGGGGGATGGACGTTCGCGAACACCGGGGAGCTGTTTTTT. It codes for CASSMGGWTFANTGELFF. The chain uses TRBV19 and TRBJ2-2, with D tentatively TRBD2 (6 bases). Germline CDR1 reads LNHDA; CDR2 reads SQIVND (reference sequence). V was shortened by 3 bases and J by 0 bases, with 17 bases between the two germline ends. The CDR3 contains 18 residues. Variable domain in full (rest from reference TRBV19 and TRBJ2-2): DGGITQSPKYLFRKEGQNVTLSCEQNLNHDAMYWYRQDPGQGLRLIYYSQIVNDFQKGDIAEGYSVSREKKESFPLTVTSAQKNPTAFYLCASSMGGWTFANTGELFFGEGSRLTVL.

The chain combines TRBV19 with TRBJ1-1, with unresolved D. The CDR3 sequence is 12 residues long. Trimming pared 8 bases from V and 1 base from J, leaving 8 bases between. Germline assignment: CDR1 LNHDA and CDR2 SQIVND (reference sequence). Here the CDR3 reads CASGPGNTEAFF. Here the CDR3 DNA reads TGTGCCAGTGGTCCGGGGAACACTGAAGCTTTCTTT.

The table lists this clone with a few counts. V is TRBV7-8 and J is TRBJ1-4, with D possibly being TRBD1 (5 bases). With 5 bases removed from V and 4 bases from J, the gap between germline ends came to 11 bases. Germline-derived CDR1 and CDR2 are SGHVS and FQNEAQ. This CDR3 has 14 amino acids. CDR3 coding DNA: TGTGCCAGCAGCCCTTGGGGGGGTAATGAAAAACTGTTTTTT. Amino acids: CASSPWGGNEKLFF.

The genes are TRBV28 and TRBJ1-2, with D possibly TRBD1 on 5 matching bases. This CDR3 spans 14 amino acids. V was clipped by 5 bases and J by 6 bases, with 16 bases between them. Germline values: CDR1 MDHEN, CDR2 SYDVKM. DNA of the CDR3: TGTGCCAGCAGTCGACCTGGGGGGTGGAATGGCTACACCTTC. It translates to CASSRPGGWNGYTF.

The table lists this clone with a few counts. This chain links TRBV28 with TRBJ2-4, with a tentative D call TRBD1 (6 bases). The CDR3 spans 20 residues. Trimming stripped 5 bases from V and 5 bases from J, with 31 bases between. Per germline, CDR1 MDHEN and CDR2 SYDVKM. CDR3 DNA: TGTGCCAGCAGTCCCGAAAAGTACTACCGGGACACACCGGCCCAAAACATTCAGTACTTC. Amino acids: CASSPEKYYRDTPAQNIQYF.

The chain combines TRBV2 with TRBJ1-3; tentatively, D is TRBD1 (6 bases). The V and J ends lost 5 bases and 4 bases respectively, with 6 bases between them. CDR1 is SNHLY and CDR2 is FYNNEI in the germline V gene. The CDR3 totals 12 residues. The CDR3 nucleotides are TGTGCCAGCAGTACAGGGGGAAACACCATATATTTT. Protein product: CASSTGGNTIYF.

The V gene is TRBV2, the J gene TRBJ2-7, with TRBD2 matching over 8 bases. Germline CDR1 SNHLY, CDR2 FYNNEI. V trimming: 7 bases; J trimming: 2 bases; junction bases outside the gene matches: 10. The CDR3 has 15 residues. CDR3 loop: CASTRFSGDTYEQYF. CDR3 bases: TGTGCCAGCACCCGATTTAGCGGGGACACCTACGAGCAGTACTTC.

A word on this clone: An end of the junction differs from the germline gene, which may be a read error. V usage is TRBV7-8 and J usage is TRBJ2-6; TRBD1 matches at 11 bases. CDR3 size: 19 residues. Germline CDR1 and CDR2: SGHVS and FQNEAQ. The CDR3 sequence is CASSLPDRGLPSGANGLTF. In DNA form, the CDR3 reads TGTGCCAGCAGCTTACCGGACAGGGGGCTACCCTCTGGGGCCAACGGCCTGACTTTC.